This T cell receptor beta chain was documented in a study of OX40 agonist ivuxolimab in advanced cancers. Study-wide points: At 0.1 to 3.0 mg/kg and by week 6, CD4+ and CD8+ T cells in the blood had expanded clonally. Clonal expansion among partial responders at 0.1-3.0 mg/kg ranked near the lowest.

Sequencing used immunoSEQ multiplex PCR; TCRdb keeps in-frame clones, though not all of them. The data contain tens of thousands of clones, 84% of them seen just once; the ten biggest clones take up roughly 1.2%. This CDR3 comprises 15 residues. Germline CDR1 LNHDA, CDR2 SQIVND (reference sequence). Concerning this clone itself: Its antigen is as yet unknown.

This chain uses TRBV19 with TRBJ2-5; TRBD1 matches at 9 bases. The J call may be in error: the DNA end matches TRBJ2-7 better. This material consisted of CD4+ or CD8+ T cells sorted from blood, taken in a trial of the OX40 agonist ivuxolimab. The sequence was collected from an adult with an advanced solid tumor such as melanoma, head and neck, liver or kidney cancer. This chain's CDR3 is CASSETGTGYVEQYF. In DNA form, the CDR3 reads TGTGCCAGTAGCGAAACCGGGACAGGGTACGTCGAGCAGTACTTC.